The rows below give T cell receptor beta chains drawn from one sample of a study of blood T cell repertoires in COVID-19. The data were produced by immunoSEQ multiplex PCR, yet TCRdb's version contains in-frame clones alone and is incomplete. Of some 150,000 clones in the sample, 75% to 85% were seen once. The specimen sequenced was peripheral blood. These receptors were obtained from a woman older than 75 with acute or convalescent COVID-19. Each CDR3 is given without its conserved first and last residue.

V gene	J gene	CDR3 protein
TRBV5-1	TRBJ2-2	ASSLAQRNTGELF
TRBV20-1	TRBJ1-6	SASTRVEGSPLH
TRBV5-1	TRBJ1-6	ASSLVPGQQNSPLH
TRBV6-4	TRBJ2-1	ASGDRGGDEQF
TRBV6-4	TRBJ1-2	ASRESEASLGYT
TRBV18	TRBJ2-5	ASSPLRGGEETQY
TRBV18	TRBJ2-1	ASSLAGEYNEQF
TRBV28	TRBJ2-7	ASSLWGGLLSYEQY
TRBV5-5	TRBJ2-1	ASSLGPFAASSYNEQF
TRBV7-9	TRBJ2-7	ASSRDFRGSYEQY
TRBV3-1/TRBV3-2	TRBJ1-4	ASSQGVFVVGSGEKLF
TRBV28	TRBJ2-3	ASNRLLDSGYTDTQY
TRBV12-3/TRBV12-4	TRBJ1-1	ASSLDGTPEAF
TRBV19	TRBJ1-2	ASSIVLSVNYGYT
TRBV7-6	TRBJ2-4	ASSPGTGGNIQY
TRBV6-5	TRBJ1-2	ASSYGQGGGYT
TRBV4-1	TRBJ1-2	ASSQRTGNYGYT
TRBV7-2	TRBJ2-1	ASSLLLSSYNEQF
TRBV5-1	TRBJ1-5	ASSEDGNQPQH
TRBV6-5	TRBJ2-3	ASGLAETDTQY
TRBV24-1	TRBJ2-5	ATSDFPVTGEQETQY
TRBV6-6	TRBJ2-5	ASSRGRLQETQY